Shown below are 13 T cell receptor beta chains from a single sample sequenced in a study of CD8 T cells in ankylosing spondylitis. TCRdb passed the 5' RACE reads through MiXCR, listing each CDR3 protein once. The table records some 130,000 distinct CDR3 sequences, about 6.7% of them present only once. Sequencing was carried out using blood, either unsorted or a sorted T cell fraction (not recorded which). The receptors stem from a female donor with ankylosing spondylitis or in good health (not recorded which).

This clonotype was seen many times. The genes are TRBV5-1 and TRBJ2-7, with D unresolved. Between the trimmed V and J ends, which lost 0 bases and 2 bases, there was a span of 9 bases. CDR3 length: 14 amino acids. In germline, CDR1 is SGHRS, CDR2 YFSETQ. CDR3: CASSLAGRTYEQYF. CDR3 DNA sequence: TGCGCCAGCAGCTTGGCGGGTAGGACCTACGAGCAGTACTTC.

This clonotype was observed a handful of times. The chain employs TRBV5-1 and TRBJ2-3, with 11 positions matching TRBD2. The CDR3 covers 17 residues. J was trimmed by 5 bases and V by 4 bases; bases with no gene match: 12. Germline V gene data show CDR1 as SGHRS and CDR2 as YFSETQ. The CDR3 loop reads CASSGSLSGGAGDTQYF. The CDR3 coding sequence is TGCGCCAGCAGCGGCTCCCTTAGCGGGGGGGCGGGAGATACGCAGTATTTT.

Note on this clonotype: One end of the junction varies from germline; a read error may be responsible. V gene TRBV7-9 combines with J gene TRBJ1-4, with TRBD1 identical over 7 bases. The germline V gene has CDR1 SEHNR and CDR2 FQNEAQ (reference sequence). CDR3 length: 17 residues. CDR3 in DNA: TGTGCCGGCAGTTCTTTAGGGGGCGCAGCGGATAATGAAAAACTGTTTTTT. Protein product: CAGSSLGGAADNEKLFF.

This clonotype has only one observation. The V and J genes are TRBV5-1 and TRBJ2-7; TRBD1 or TRBD2 may be the D gene (6 bases each). V dropped 4 bases and J dropped 2 bases, with 16 bases sitting between them. This CDR3 region has 15 residues. Germline V CDR1 and CDR2: SGHRS, YFSETQ. This CDR3 reads CASSATGTYAYEQYF. The CDR3, as DNA: TGCGCCAGCAGCGCCACAGGGACTTACGCCTACGAGCAGTACTTC.

This clonotype was observed at least ten times. The V gene is TRBV11-3, the J gene TRBJ1-3, with D tentatively TRBD1 (6 bases). The CDR3 has 15 residues. CDR1 and CDR2 from the germline V gene are SGHNT and YENEEA. Trimming took 4 bases from V and 4 from J, leaving 14 bases between them. CDR3 sequence (DNA): TGTGCCAGCAGCTCCCCTCTCAGGGGCGGAAACACCATATATTTT. Its protein is CASSSPLRGGNTIYF.

This clonotype appeared many times. The chain recombines TRBV5-1 with TRBJ1-4; D gene ambiguous. Trimming shortened V by 1 base and J by 8 bases, and 12 bases separated the two germline ends. The CDR3 length is 14 residues. Germline V gene lookup returns CDR1 SGHRS and CDR2 YFSETQ. In DNA, the CDR3 is TGCGCCAGCAGCTTGATGGCAGGTGGGGAAAAACTGTTTTTT. Its protein product is CASSLMAGGEKLFF.

This clonotype was observed many times. This chain joins TRBV11-2 and TRBJ1-4; TRBD1 matches 8 bases. Trimming took 5 bases from V and 8 from J; bases not matched to a gene: 7. Germline CDR1 SGHAT, CDR2 FQNNGV. This CDR3 has 14 residues. CDR3 coding DNA: TGTGCCAGCAGCCCCGGACAGGGATGGGAAAAACTGTTTTTT. It translates to CASSPGQGWEKLFF.

The table lists this clonotype with many counts. This sequence joins TRBV20-1 and TRBJ2-1; D possibly matches TRBD1 or TRBD2 (5 bases each). V lost 6 bases and J lost 9, with 12 bases in between. CDR1 and CDR2 (germline): DFQATT, SNEGSKA (reference sequence). The CDR3 spans 11 residues. CDR3 DNA sequence: TGCAGTGCCCTCCGGGACGGTGAGCAGTTCTTC. It is translated as CSALRDGEQFF.

This clonotype was recorded at least ten times. This chain connects TRBV5-5 to TRBJ2-7; D call uncertain. V was trimmed by 0 bases and J by 2 bases, leaving 12 bases between them. The CDR3 extends over 15 amino acids. Germline CDR1 reads SGHKS; CDR2 reads YYEKEE (reference sequence). The CDR3 DNA sequence: TGTGCCAGCAGCTTGGCGGACGGTACAACCTACGAGCAGTACTTC. It codes for CASSLADGTTYEQYF.

This clonotype has at least ten counts. The chain is built from TRBV6-6 and TRBJ2-3; 7 bases match TRBD2. V shed 8 bases, J shed 3 bases, and the junction held 5 bases outside the gene matches. Germline V gene sequence: CDR1 MNHNY, CDR2 SVGAGI (reference sequence). CDR3 size: 13 residues. CDR3 nucleotide sequence: TGTGCCAGCCTAGGGGACTATACAGATACGCAGTATTTT. Protein product: CASLGDYTDTQYF.

At least ten counts were recorded for this clonotype. The chain joins TRBV4-1 to TRBJ2-7; D possibly corresponds to TRBD1 (5 bases). CDR3 length: 16 amino acids. With 0 bases removed from V and 5 bases from J, the gap between germline ends came to 17 bases. From germline, CDR1 is MGHRA and CDR2 YSYEKL. The CDR3, as DNA: TGCGCCAGCAGCCAAGATCATGCAGGGAATAGAGACGAGCAGTACTTC. Amino acid sequence: CASSQDHAGNRDEQYF.

This clonotype was seen repeatedly, ten times or more. The chain carries TRBV12-3 or TRBV12-4 and TRBJ1-5; no clear D gene. This CDR3 region has 13 residues. V shed 2 bases and J shed 9 bases, with 11 bases lying between them. The CDR3 sequence is CASSLRLEGPQHF. CDR3 nucleotide sequence: TGTGCCAGCAGTTTAAGGTTGGAAGGGCCCCAGCATTTT.

With regard to this clonotype: The germline gene is not matched at one end of the junction; a read error may be the cause. V gene TRBV5-1 combines with J gene TRBJ2-3, with unresolved D. CDR1 and CDR2 (germline): SGHRS, YFSETQ. This CDR3 is 16 amino acids long. Written as DNA, the CDR3 is TGCGCCATCAGCTTTGGACCGAAATTGAGCACAAATACGCAGTATTTT. Protein product: CAISFGPKLSTNTQYF.